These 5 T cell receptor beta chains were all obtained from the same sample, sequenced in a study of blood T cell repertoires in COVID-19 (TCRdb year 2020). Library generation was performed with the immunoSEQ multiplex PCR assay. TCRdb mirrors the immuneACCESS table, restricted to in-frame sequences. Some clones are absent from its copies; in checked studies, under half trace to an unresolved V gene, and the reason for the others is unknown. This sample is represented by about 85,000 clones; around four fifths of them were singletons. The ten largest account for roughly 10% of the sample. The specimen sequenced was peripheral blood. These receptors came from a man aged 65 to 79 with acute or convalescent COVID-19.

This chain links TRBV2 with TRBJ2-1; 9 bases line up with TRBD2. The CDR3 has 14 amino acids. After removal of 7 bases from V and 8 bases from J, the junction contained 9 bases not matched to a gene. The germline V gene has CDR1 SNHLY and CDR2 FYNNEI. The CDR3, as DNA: TGTGCCAGCAATCGCGGACTAGCGATAGATGAGCAGTTCTTC. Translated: CASNRGLAIDEQFF.

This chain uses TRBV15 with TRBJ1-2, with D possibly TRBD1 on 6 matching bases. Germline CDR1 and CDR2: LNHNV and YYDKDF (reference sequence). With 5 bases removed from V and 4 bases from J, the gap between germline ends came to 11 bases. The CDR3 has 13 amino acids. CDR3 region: CATSVQGSYGYTF. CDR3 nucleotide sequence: TGTGCCACCAGCGTACAGGGATCCTATGGCTACACCTTC. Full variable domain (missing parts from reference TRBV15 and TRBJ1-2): DAMVIQNPRYQVTQFGKPVTLSCSQTLNHNVMYWYQQKSSQAPKLLFHYYDKDFNNEADTPDNFQSRRPNTSFCFLDIRSPGLGDTAMYLCATSVQGSYGYTFGSGTRLTVV.

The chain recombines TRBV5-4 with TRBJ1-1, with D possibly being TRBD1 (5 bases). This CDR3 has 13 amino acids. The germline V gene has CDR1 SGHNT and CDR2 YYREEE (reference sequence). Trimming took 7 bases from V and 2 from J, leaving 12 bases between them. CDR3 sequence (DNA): TGTGCCAGCCAGATCGACAGAAACACTGAAGCTTTCTTT. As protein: CASQIDRNTEAFF.

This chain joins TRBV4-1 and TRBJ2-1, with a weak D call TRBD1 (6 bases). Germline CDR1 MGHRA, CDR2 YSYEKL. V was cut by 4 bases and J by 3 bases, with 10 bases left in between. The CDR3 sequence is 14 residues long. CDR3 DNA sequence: TGCGCCAGCAGCCGGGGGCCGGGCTACAATGAGCAGTTCTTC. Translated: CASSRGPGYNEQFF.

CDR3 DNA: TGTGCCAGCAGCTTAGCAGAGGAGTTTGAGCAGTTCTTC. This sequence encodes CASSLAEEFEQFF. The gene calls are TRBV7-9 and TRBJ2-1; no reliable D call. There are 13 residues in the CDR3. Trimming took off 0 bases at V and 9 bases at J, with 9 bases between the two ends. CDR1 SEHNR and CDR2 FQNEAQ come from the germline V gene (reference sequence).